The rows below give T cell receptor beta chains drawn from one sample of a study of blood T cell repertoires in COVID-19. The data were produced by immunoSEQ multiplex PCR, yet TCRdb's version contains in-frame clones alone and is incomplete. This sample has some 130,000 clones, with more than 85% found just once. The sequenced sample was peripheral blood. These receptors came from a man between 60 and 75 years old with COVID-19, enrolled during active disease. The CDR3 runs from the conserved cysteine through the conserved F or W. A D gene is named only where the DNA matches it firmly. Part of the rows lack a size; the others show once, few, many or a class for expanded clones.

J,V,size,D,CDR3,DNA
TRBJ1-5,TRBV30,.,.,CAWSRDTVRQAQHF,TGTGCCTGGAGCAGGGACACCGTCAGACAAGCCCAGCATTTT
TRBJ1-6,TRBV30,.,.,CAWSVVFDINLASSYNSPLHF,TGTGCCTGGAGTGTGGTCTTTGACATCAACTTGGCGAGCTCCTATAATTCACCCCTCCACTTT
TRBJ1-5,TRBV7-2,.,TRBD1,CASSRDRGANQPQHF,TGTGCCAGCAGCCGGGACAGGGGGGCGAATCAGCCCCAGCATTTT
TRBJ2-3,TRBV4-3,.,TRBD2,CASSHGEGGTDTQYF,TGCGCCAGCAGCCACGGGGAGGGAGGCACAGATACGCAGTATTTT
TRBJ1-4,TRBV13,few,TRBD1,CASFKTGTANEKLFF,TGTGCCAGCTTCAAGACAGGGACAGCTAATGAAAAACTGTTTTTT
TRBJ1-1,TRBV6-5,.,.,CASSYLSYGLATEAFF,TGTGCCAGCAGTTACTTATCTTACGGGTTAGCTACTGAAGCTTTCTTT
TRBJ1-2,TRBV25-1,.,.,CASSPTGSGGYTF,TGTGCCAGCAGTCCAACAGGGTCAGGTGGCTACACCTTC
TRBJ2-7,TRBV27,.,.,CASSLGGTVYEQYF,TGTGCCAGCAGTTTGGGCGGGACAGTCTACGAGCAGTACTTC
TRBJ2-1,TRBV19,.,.,CASSQPPPRNEQFF,TGTGCCAGTAGTCAACCCCCCCCTAGGAATGAGCAGTTCTTC
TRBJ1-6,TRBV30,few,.,CAWRGGLTRGGNSPLHF,TGTGCCTGGAGGGGCGGACTCACCAGAGGAGGGAATTCACCCCTCCACTTT
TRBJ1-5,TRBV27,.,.,CASSSWAGRTQHF,TGTGCCAGCAGTTCGTGGGCAGGGCGTACCCAGCATTTT
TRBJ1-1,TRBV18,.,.,CASSSGTGGTEAFF,TGTGCCAGCTCATCGGGGACCGGGGGCACTGAAGCTTTCTTT
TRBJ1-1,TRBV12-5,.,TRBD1,CASGLPRDRGTEAFF,TGTGCTAGTGGTTTGCCCCGGGACAGGGGGACTGAAGCTTTCTTT
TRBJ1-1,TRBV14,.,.,CASSQARHTILNTEAFF,TGTGCCAGCAGCCAAGCGCGACACACGATACTGAACACTGAAGCTTTCTTT
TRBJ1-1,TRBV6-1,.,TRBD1,CASSEAGTGMNTEAFF,TGTGCCAGCAGTGAAGCGGGGACAGGGATGAACACTGAAGCTTTCTTT
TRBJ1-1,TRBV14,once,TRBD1,CASSQENRGREAFF,TGTGCCAGCAGCCAAGAGAACAGGGGGCGTGAAGCTTTCTTT
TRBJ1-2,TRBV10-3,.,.,CAINVLKNGNYGYTF,TGTGCCATCAACGTACTCAAGAACGGGAACTATGGCTACACCTTC
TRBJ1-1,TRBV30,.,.,CAWSVREVSTEAFF,TGTGCCTGGAGTGTTAGGGAGGTGTCGACTGAAGCTTTCTTT
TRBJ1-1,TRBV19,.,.,CASEAQGSPEAFF,TGTGCCAGTGAGGCACAGGGCTCGCCTGAAGCTTTCTTT
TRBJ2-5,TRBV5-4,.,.,CASSRGAGGRSQETQYF,TGTGCCAGCAGCCGGGGGGCCGGGGGGAGATCCCAAGAGACCCAGTACTTC
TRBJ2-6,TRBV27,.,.,CASSLKPSGANVLTF,TGTGCCAGCAGCCTTAAGCCCTCTGGGGCCAACGTCCTGACTTTC
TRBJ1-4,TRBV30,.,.,CAWSGQFGEKLFF,TGTGCCTGGAGTGGACAGTTTGGGGAAAAACTGTTTTTT
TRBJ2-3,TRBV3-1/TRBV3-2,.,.,CASSPLAGATDTQYF,TGTGCCAGCAGCCCCCTAGCAGGGGCCACAGATACGCAGTATTTT
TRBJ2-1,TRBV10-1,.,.,CASSELSTSSYNEQFF,TGCGCCAGCAGTGAGCTTTCAACTAGCTCCTACAATGAGCAGTTCTTC